This T cell receptor (beta chain) was retrieved from a study of T cell responses to AZD1222 COVID-19 vaccine. Sequencing was performed with immunoSEQ multiplex PCR; in TCRdb, only in-frame clones are kept and a portion is missing. The table includes about 86,000 clones, 85% to 90% detected once. CDR3 length: 15 amino acids. V was pared by 1 base and J by 3 bases, with 3 bases of the junction left unmatched. CDR1 SGHRS and CDR2 YFSETQ come from the germline V gene. Sequencing used peripheral blood, obtained 28 days after the second AZD1222 dose. The chain couples TRBV5-1 to TRBJ1-4; 7 bases fit TRBD1. This sequence originates from an adult who received the AZD1222 COVID-19 vaccine. For the CDR3, the DNA is TGCGCCAGCAGCTTGTCACAGGGGTCTAATGAAAAACTGTTTTTT. It specifies CASSLSQGSNEKLFF.